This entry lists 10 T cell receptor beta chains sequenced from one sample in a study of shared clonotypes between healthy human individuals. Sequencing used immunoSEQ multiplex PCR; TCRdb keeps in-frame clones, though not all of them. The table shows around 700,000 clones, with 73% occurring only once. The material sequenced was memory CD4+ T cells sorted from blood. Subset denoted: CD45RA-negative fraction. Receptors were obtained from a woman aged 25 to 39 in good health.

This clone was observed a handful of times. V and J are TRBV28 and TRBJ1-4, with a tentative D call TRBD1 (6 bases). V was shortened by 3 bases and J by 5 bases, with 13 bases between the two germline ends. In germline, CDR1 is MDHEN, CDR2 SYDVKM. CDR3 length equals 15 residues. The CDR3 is CASSFGQRINEKLFF. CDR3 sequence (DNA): TGTGCCAGCAGTTTTGGACAGAGGATCAATGAAAAACTGTTTTTT.

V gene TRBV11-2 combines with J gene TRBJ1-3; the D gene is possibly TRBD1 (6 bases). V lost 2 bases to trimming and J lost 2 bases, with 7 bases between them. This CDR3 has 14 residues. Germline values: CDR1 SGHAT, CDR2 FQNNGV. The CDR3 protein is CASSLSGAGNTIYF. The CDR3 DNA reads TGTGCCAGCAGCTTATCAGGGGCTGGAAACACCATATATTTT.

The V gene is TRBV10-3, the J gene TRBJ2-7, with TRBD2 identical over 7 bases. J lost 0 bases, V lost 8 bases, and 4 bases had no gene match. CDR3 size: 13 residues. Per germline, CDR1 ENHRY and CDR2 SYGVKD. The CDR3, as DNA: TGTGCCATCGGCACGGGAGGCTCCTACGAGCAGTACTTC. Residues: CAIGTGGSYEQYF.

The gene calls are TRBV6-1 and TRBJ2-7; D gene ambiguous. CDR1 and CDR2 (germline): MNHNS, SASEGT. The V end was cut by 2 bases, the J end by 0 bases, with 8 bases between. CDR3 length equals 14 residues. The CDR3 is CASSELWSSYEQYF. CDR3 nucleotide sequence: TGTGCCAGCAGTGAACTATGGAGCTCCTACGAGCAGTACTTC.

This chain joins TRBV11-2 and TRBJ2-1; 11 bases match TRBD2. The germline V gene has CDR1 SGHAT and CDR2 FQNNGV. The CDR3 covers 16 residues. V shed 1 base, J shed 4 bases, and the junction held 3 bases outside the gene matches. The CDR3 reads CASSLVGTSGYNEQFF. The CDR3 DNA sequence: TGTGCCAGCAGCTTAGTGGGGACTAGCGGATACAATGAGCAGTTCTTC. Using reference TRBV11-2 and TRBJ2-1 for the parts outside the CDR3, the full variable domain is EAGVAQSPRYKIIEKRQSVAFWCNPISGHATLYWYQQILGQGPKLLIQFQNNGVVDDSQLPKDRFSAERLKGVDSTLKIQPAKLEDSAVYLCASSLVGTSGYNEQFFGPGTRLTVL.

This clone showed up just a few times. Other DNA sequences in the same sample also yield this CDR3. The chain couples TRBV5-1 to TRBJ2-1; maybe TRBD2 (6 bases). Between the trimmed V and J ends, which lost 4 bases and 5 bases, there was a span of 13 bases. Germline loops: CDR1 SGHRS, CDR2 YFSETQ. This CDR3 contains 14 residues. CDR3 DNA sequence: TGCGCCAGCAGCCTCGGGCGGGGCGACAATGAGCAGTTCTTC. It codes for CASSLGRGDNEQFF. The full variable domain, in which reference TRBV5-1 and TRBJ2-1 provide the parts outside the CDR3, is KAGVTQTPRYLIKTRGQQVTLSCSPISGHRSVSWYQQTPGQGLQFLFEYFSETQRNKGNFPGRFSGRQFSNSRSEMNVSTLELGDSALYLCASSLGRGDNEQFFGPGTRLTVL.

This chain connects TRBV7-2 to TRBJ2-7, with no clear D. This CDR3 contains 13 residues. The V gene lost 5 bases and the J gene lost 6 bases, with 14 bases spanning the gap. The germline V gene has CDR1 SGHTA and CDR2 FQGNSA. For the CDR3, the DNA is TGTGCCAGCAGCCCCTACCTAGAATCCGAGCAGTACTTC. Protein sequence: CASSPYLESEQYF.

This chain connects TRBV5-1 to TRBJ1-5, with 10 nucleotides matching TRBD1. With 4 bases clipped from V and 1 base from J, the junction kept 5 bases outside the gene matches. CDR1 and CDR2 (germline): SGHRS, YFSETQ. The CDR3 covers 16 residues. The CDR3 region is CASSPGTGASNQPQHF. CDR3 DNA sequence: TGCGCCAGCAGCCCCGGGACAGGGGCGAGCAATCAGCCCCAGCATTTT.

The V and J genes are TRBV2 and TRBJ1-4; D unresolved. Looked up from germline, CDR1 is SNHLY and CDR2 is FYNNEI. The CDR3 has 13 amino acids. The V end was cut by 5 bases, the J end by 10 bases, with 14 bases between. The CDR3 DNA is TGTGCCAGCAGTTACACTGATCGGGGAAAACTGTTTTTT. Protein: CASSYTDRGKLFF.

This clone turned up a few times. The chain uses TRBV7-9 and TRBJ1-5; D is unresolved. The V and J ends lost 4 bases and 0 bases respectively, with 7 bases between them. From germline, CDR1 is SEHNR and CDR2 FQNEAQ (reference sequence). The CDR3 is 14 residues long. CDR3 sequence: CASSSSDSNQPQHF. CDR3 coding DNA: TGTGCCAGCAGCTCGTCCGATAGCAATCAGCCCCAGCATTTT.